Below, one TCR beta chain is given with its context. Its antigen is not yet known. Base qualities are not recorded, but no much larger clone differs from it by a single base. This record comes from a study of CD8 T cells in ankylosing spondylitis (TCRdb year 2017). About the investigation overall: The study profiled T cell receptor beta repertoires in healthy donors and ankylosing spondylitis patients to find disease-linked TCR variants. The full study cohort comprised some 27 ankylosing spondylitis patients and approximately 100 healthy donors. Peripheral blood was sampled, and synovial fluid was additionally collected from ankylosing spondylitis patients.

Broader findings and caveats from the paper: The disease-linked clones were reported to be significantly enriched in matched synovial fluid samples from ankylosing spondylitis patients. Some motif variants had previously been reported in the synovial fluid and blood of reactive arthritis patients, which suggests shared mechanisms of disease initiation. A CD8+ phenotype was shown by the disease-linked clones, which were found at relatively low frequencies in peripheral blood. A TCR beta motif made up of several highly homologous amino acid variants appeared to be characteristic of blood from ankylosing spondylitis patients.

Instrument used: Illumina HiSeq 2500. Quantitative 5'-RACE with molecular barcodes was used to prepare TCR beta libraries. Regarding the original processing steps: To identify disease-linked TCR variants, a new computational method was used, one built on a probabilistic model of VDJ rearrangement. TCRdb's own reprocessing of the public reads used fastp at Q25 and MiXCR and kept productive beta chains. Rows are combined by CDR3 protein, so each entry shows the most common genes and DNA. TCRdb, not the authors, supplied the V and J calls. A total of 250,000 or so distinct CDR3 sequences appear in this sample, roughly a quarter of them only once. Less than 0.75% of the sample goes to the ten largest clones. The clonotype originates from a male donor with ankylosing spondylitis or in good health (not recorded which). The sample comprised blood, either unsorted or a sorted T cell fraction (not recorded which).

The nucleotides are TGTGCCAGCAGTTTGGAGTCCGGGGCCTACGAGCAGTACTTC. It translates as CASSLESGAYEQYF. This sequence uses TRBV28 and TRBJ2-7; TRBD2 is possibly the D segment (5 matching bases). V and J are truncated by 3 bases and 2 bases respectively, leaving an intervening sequence of 11 bases. Its CDR3 holds 14 amino acids, cysteine through phenylalanine. Solely the CDR3 DNA is kept, with 42 bases framed from the first base. CDR1 and CDR2, looked up from the germline V gene, are MDHEN and SYDVKM.